Following are 31 T cell receptor beta chains from one sample sequenced in a study of T cell responses to AZD1222 COVID-19 vaccine. Data came from immunoSEQ multiplex PCR; TCRdb stores just in-frame clones and leaves some out. The table lists 150,000 to 200,000 clones, roughly 94% of them singletons. The sample in question was peripheral blood, obtained on day 0 of AZD1222 vaccination. The origin of the receptors is an adult in good health.

The chain couples TRBV9 to TRBJ2-1; maybe TRBD2 (5 bases). The CDR3 spans 15 residues. Germline assignment: CDR1 SGDLS and CDR2 YYNGEE. Between the trimmed V and J ends, which lost 7 bases and 0 bases, there was a span of 14 bases. CDR3 sequence (DNA): TGTGCCAGCGGTGTAAGGGCGGGCTCCTACAATGAGCAGTTCTTC. This sequence encodes CASGVRAGSYNEQFF.

The V call is TRBV19, the J call TRBJ1-5; D is ambiguous. Trimming removed 2 bases from V and 1 base from J, with 9 bases in between. Germline CDR1 is LNHDA and CDR2 is SQIVND (reference sequence). The CDR3 has 15 residues. The CDR3 protein is CASSIMAGSNQPQHF. In DNA, the CDR3 is TGTGCCAGTAGTATAATGGCCGGGAGCAATCAGCCCCAGCATTTT. The whole variable domain, filled in from reference TRBV19 and TRBJ1-5, reads DGGITQSPKYLFRKEGQNVTLSCEQNLNHDAMYWYRQDPGQGLRLIYYSQIVNDFQKGDIAEGYSVSREKKESFPLTVTSAQKNPTAFYLCASSIMAGSNQPQHFGDGTRLSIL.

The chain joins TRBV14 to TRBJ2-3; D is unclear. Trimming removed 3 bases from V and 0 bases from J, with 16 bases in between. Germline V CDR1 and CDR2: SGHDN, FVKESK. This CDR3 comprises 17 residues. The CDR3 region has the DNA TGTGCCAGCAGCCACAGTTTTACCGGGTACAGCACAGATACGCAGTATTTT. Translating it yields CASSHSFTGYSTDTQYF.

This clone was seen a handful of times. Written as DNA, the CDR3 is TGTGCCAGTAGTATAGATCTAAGGCAGCCCCAGCATTTT. Encoded protein: CASSIDLRQPQHF. This rearrangement joins TRBV19 to TRBJ1-5; D call uncertain. The ends were cut back, 0 bases at V and 7 bases at J, with 7 bases in the middle. Germline assignment: CDR1 LNHDA and CDR2 SQIVND (reference sequence). CDR3 length equals 13 residues.

The V gene is TRBV12-3 or TRBV12-4, the J gene TRBJ1-5; D uncertain. The CDR3 sequence is 12 residues long. Trimming pared 5 bases from V and 9 bases from J, leaving 11 bases between. The CDR3 is CASSTVARPQHF. CDR3 in DNA: TGTGCCAGCAGTACGGTCGCCAGGCCCCAGCATTTT.

V is TRBV28 and J is TRBJ2-7; 8 bases map to TRBD2. This CDR3 contains 14 residues. Trimming at V came to 6 bases and at J to 5 bases, leaving 9 bases not matched to a gene. Per the germline V gene, CDR1 is MDHEN and CDR2 is SYDVKM. Here the CDR3 reads CASRPAGEGHEQYF. The CDR3 DNA is TGTGCCAGCAGACCAGCGGGAGAGGGCCACGAGCAGTACTTC.

This sequence joins TRBV4-2 and TRBJ2-7; a possible D gene is TRBD1 (6 bases). CDR3 length equals 15 residues. The V end lost 4 bases, the J end lost 3 bases, and 16 bases lay between the germline ends. Germline V CDR1 and CDR2: LGHNA, YNFKEQ. The CDR3 region is CASSPRGQMYYEQYF. The CDR3 DNA reads TGTGCCAGCAGCCCCCGCGGACAGATGTACTACGAGCAGTACTTC.

This CDR3 reads CASSVSPLDYTF. The CDR3 DNA sequence: TGCGCCAGCAGCGTGTCGCCTTTGGACTACACCTTC. The chain links TRBV5-1 to TRBJ1-2; D is undetermined. This CDR3 is 12 amino acids long. Germline CDR1 is SGHRS and CDR2 is YFSETQ. The V end lost 4 bases, the J end lost 10 bases, and 14 bases lay between the germline ends.

The table lists this clone with a few counts. CDR3 residues: CASSLREDPYEQYF. The CDR3 DNA follows: TGTGCCAGCAGTTTAAGAGAGGATCCCTACGAGCAGTACTTC. The genes are TRBV28 and TRBJ2-7; D remains unclear. This CDR3 spans 14 amino acids. The germline V gene encodes CDR1 MDHEN and CDR2 SYDVKM. V dropped 2 bases and J dropped 2 bases, with 10 bases sitting between them. Supplemented by reference TRBV28 and TRBJ2-7, the full variable domain reads DVKVTQSSRYLVKRTGEKVFLECVQDMDHENMFWYRQDPGLGLRLIYFSYDVKMKEKGDIPEGYSVSREKKERFSLILESASTNQTSMYLCASSLREDPYEQYFGPGTRLTVT.

The chain is built from TRBV5-4 and TRBJ1-2, with D maybe TRBD1 (5 bases). Trimming left V 2 bases short and J 3 bases short, with 17 bases between. Germline loops: CDR1 SGHNT, CDR2 YYREEE (reference sequence). The CDR3 is 16 residues long. CDR3 nucleotide sequence: TGTGCCAGCAGCTTTTTGTGGGGTACAGGAGACTATGGCTACACCTTC. This translates into CASSFLWGTGDYGYTF. The full variable domain, its missing parts supplied by reference TRBV5-4 and TRBJ1-2, is ETGVTQSPTHLIKTRGQQVTLRCSSQSGHNTVSWYQQALGQGPQFIFQYYREEENGRGNFPPRFSGLQFPNYSSELNVNALELDDSALYLCASSFLWGTGDYGYTFGSGTRLTVV.

The CDR3 region is CASSQRYTDTQYF. The CDR3 nucleotides read TGTGCCAGCAGCCAGAGATATACAGATACGCAGTATTTT. The chain links TRBV3-1 (or the pseudogene TRBV3-2) to TRBJ2-3; the D is unclear. Germline V gene lookup returns CDR1 LGHDT and CDR2 YNNKEL (reference sequence). The CDR3 spans 13 residues. V was clipped by 3 bases and J by 3 bases, with 7 bases between them.

The rearrangement joins TRBV10-3 to TRBJ2-7; 10 nucleotides match TRBD2. The CDR3 runs to 13 residues. The trim removed 6 bases at V and 4 bases at J, leaving 3 bases unmatched. Germline values: CDR1 ENHRY, CDR2 SYGVKD. CDR3 nucleotides: TGTGCCATCAGGGTAGCGGGAGGTTACGAGCAGTACTTC. As protein: CAIRVAGGYEQYF.

The chain couples TRBV30 to TRBJ1-5, with TRBD1 matching over 7 bases. The germline V gene has CDR1 GTSNPN and CDR2 SVGIG (reference sequence). The J segment lost 1 base and the V segment lost 4 bases, leaving 4 bases of the junction unmatched. The CDR3 spans 14 residues. CDR3 nucleotide sequence: TGTGCCTGGAAATCGACAGGGAGCAATCAGCCCCAGCATTTT. Encoded protein: CAWKSTGSNQPQHF.

The rearrangement joins TRBV13 to TRBJ2-1; D gene unclear. V lost 0 bases and J 7 bases, leaving 7 bases between the germline ends. This CDR3 spans 13 amino acids. Germline loops: CDR1 PRHDT, CDR2 FYEKMQ (reference sequence). This chain's CDR3 is CASSLGSGNEQFF. The CDR3 DNA is TGTGCCAGCAGCTTAGGCAGTGGGAATGAGCAGTTCTTC. Looking up the rest from reference TRBV13 and TRBJ2-1 gives the full variable domain: AAGVIQSPRHLIKEKRETATLKCYPIPRHDTVYWYQQGPGQDPQFLISFYEKMQSDKGSIPDRFSAQQFSDYHSELNMSSLELGDSALYFCASSLGSGNEQFFGPGTRLTVL.

The chain uses TRBV11-2 and TRBJ1-3; the D gene is possibly TRBD1 (5 bases). This CDR3 contains 14 residues. Trimming took off 4 bases at V and 4 bases at J, with 11 bases between the two ends. CDR1 SGHAT and CDR2 FQNNGV come from the germline V gene. The CDR3 loop reads CASSSQGTGNTIYF. Here the CDR3 DNA reads TGTGCCAGCAGCTCGCAAGGGACCGGAAACACCATATATTTT.

This chain uses TRBV9 with TRBJ2-1; tentatively, D is TRBD2 (6 bases). With 0 bases removed from V and 3 bases from J, the gap between germline ends came to 10 bases. The CDR3 spans 15 residues. The germline gives CDR1 SGDLS, CDR2 YYNGEE. In DNA form, the CDR3 reads TGTGCCAGCAGCGTAGCGGGGGAGGACTACAATGAGCAGTTCTTC. This translates into CASSVAGEDYNEQFF.

The V gene is TRBV12-5, the J gene TRBJ2-1; tentative D call: TRBD1 (6 bases). Germline CDR1 is LGHNT and CDR2 is FRNRAP. The V end lost 1 base, the J end lost 5 bases, and 18 bases lay between the germline ends. The CDR3 covers 17 residues. CDR3: CASGLERGRGNDNEQFF. CDR3 sequence (DNA): TGTGCTAGTGGTTTGGAACGAGGCAGGGGTAACGACAATGAGCAGTTCTTC.

This clone has more than one count but fewer than ten. J is TRBJ1-4 and V is TRBV5-1, with TRBD1 identical over 10 bases. J gave up 8 bases and V 0 bases, and 10 bases lay outside the gene matches. The germline V gene encodes CDR1 SGHRS and CDR2 YFSETQ. The CDR3 extends over 17 amino acids. CDR3 loop: CASSLVMRTGGLEKLFF. The CDR3 coding sequence is TGCGCCAGCAGCTTGGTTATGAGGACAGGGGGATTGGAAAAACTGTTTTTT.

The chain couples TRBV18 to TRBJ1-2, with no clear D. The CDR3 is 18 amino acids. Germline V gene data show CDR1 as KGHSH and CDR2 as LQKENI. Trimming cost V 3 bases and J 3 bases, with 23 bases left between them. DNA for the CDR3: TGTGCCAGCTCACCGGGCGCTATTGGCGGGGTTGGGGACTATGGCTACACCTTC. It yields the protein CASSPGAIGGVGDYGYTF.

V is TRBV5-4 and J is TRBJ2-1, with TRBD2 identical over 16 bases. The CDR3 is 13 amino acids. Germline V gene data show CDR1 as SGHNT and CDR2 as YYREEE (reference sequence). The V gene end was trimmed by 7 bases and the J gene end by 8 bases; junction bases not matched to a gene: 0. The CDR3 loop reads CASGTSGRDEQFF. The DNA of the CDR3 is TGTGCCAGCGGGACTAGCGGGAGGGATGAGCAGTTCTTC.

This chain connects TRBV28 to TRBJ1-4, with 7 nucleotides matching TRBD1. There are 14 residues in the CDR3. Germline CDR1 is MDHEN and CDR2 is SYDVKM. V was pared by 6 bases and J by 4 bases, with 5 bases of the junction left unmatched. The CDR3 sequence is CASSGDSVNEKLFF. In DNA form, the CDR3 reads TGTGCCAGCAGCGGGGACAGTGTTAATGAAAAACTGTTTTTT.

The rearrangement links TRBV14 to TRBJ1-2, with D uncertain. Germline-derived CDR1 and CDR2 are SGHDN and FVKESK. There are 12 residues in the CDR3. V was cut by 4 bases and J by 6 bases, with 9 bases left in between. The CDR3 protein is CASSPGGDGYTF. Here the CDR3 DNA reads TGTGCCAGCAGCCCCGGTGGGGATGGCTACACCTTC. Variable domain in full (rest from reference TRBV14 and TRBJ1-2): EAGVTQFPSHSVIEKGQTVTLRCDPISGHDNLYWYRRVMGKEIKFLLHFVKESKQDESGMPNNRFLAERTGGTYSTLKVQPAELEDSGVYFCASSPGGDGYTFGSGTRLTVV.

The chain recombines TRBV30 with TRBJ2-1; D call uncertain. The CDR3 is 13 amino acids. Trimming stripped 0 bases from V and 3 bases from J, with 6 bases between. CDR1 is GTSNPN and CDR2 is SVGIG in the germline V gene (reference sequence). For the CDR3, the DNA is TGTGCCTGGAGTGTGTCAGACTACAATGAGCAGTTCTTC. This encodes CAWSVSDYNEQFF. Supplemented by reference TRBV30 and TRBJ2-1, the full variable domain reads SQTIHQWPATLVQPVGSPLSLECTVEGTSNPNLYWYRQAAGRGLQLLFYSVGIGQISSEVPQNLSASRPQDRQFILSSKKLLLSDSGFYLCAWSVSDYNEQFFGPGTRLTVL.

This chain connects TRBV7-9 to TRBJ2-1; TRBD1 might be the D (6 bases). V was shortened by 4 bases and J by 13 bases, with 17 bases between the two germline ends. There are 13 residues in the CDR3. Germline V lookup: CDR1 SEHNR, CDR2 FQNEAQ (reference sequence). Here the CDR3 DNA reads TGTGCCAGCAGCTCAGGGGCCCACTATTTCCAGTTCTTC. Translated: CASSSGAHYFQFF.

The rearrangement links TRBV30 to TRBJ1-1; D call uncertain. V was shortened by 5 bases and J by 1 base, with 11 bases between the two germline ends. CDR1 is GTSNPN, CDR2 SVGIG, per germline (reference sequence). The CDR3 covers 13 residues. CDR3 residues: CAWGDAWNTEAFF. The CDR3 DNA reads TGTGCCTGGGGTGACGCGTGGAACACTGAAGCTTTCTTT.

This clone was found once. The CDR3 reads CASSLLITEAFF. CDR3 bases: TGTGCCAGCAGCTTATTAATCACTGAAGCTTTCTTT. The chain joins TRBV7-9 to TRBJ1-1; D gene unclear. Trimming left V 2 bases short and J 4 bases short, with 5 bases between. The CDR3 has 12 amino acids. Germline CDR1 and CDR2: SEHNR and FQNEAQ (reference sequence).

The rearrangement links TRBV10-1 to TRBJ2-2, with a weak D call TRBD2 (6 bases). Trimming stripped 0 bases from V and 7 bases from J, with 15 bases between. The germline V gene encodes CDR1 WNHNN and CDR2 SYGVQD (reference sequence). CDR3 length: 16 amino acids. DNA of the CDR3: TGCGCCAGCAGTGAGTCGCCCGGGAGTGAGGTCGGGGAGCTGTTTTTT. It specifies CASSESPGSEVGELFF.

The rearrangement links TRBV11-2 to TRBJ1-2; a possible D gene is TRBD1 (6 bases). V lost 5 bases and J lost 4, with 17 bases in between. The CDR3 is 15 residues long. CDR1 is SGHAT, CDR2 FQNNGV, per germline. The CDR3 sequence: CASSPQDQGSYGYTF. The CDR3 DNA follows: TGTGCCAGCAGCCCCCAGGATCAGGGGAGCTATGGCTACACCTTC.

The chain combines TRBV5-5 with TRBJ1-2, with 8 bases aligning to TRBD1. V gave up 5 bases and J gave up 4 bases; unmatched junction bases: 13. The CDR3 is made up of 16 amino acids. CDR1 SGHKS and CDR2 YYEKEE come from the germline V gene (reference sequence). The DNA for the CDR3 is TGTGCCAGCAGAGATGAGGCGACAGGGGTATCCTATGGCTACACCTTC. Translation gives CASRDEATGVSYGYTF.

The chain is built from TRBV7-9 and TRBJ1-4; a possible D gene is TRBD1 (6 bases). V was clipped by 6 bases and J by 6 bases, with 17 bases between them. The CDR3 totals 15 residues. Germline lookup yields CDR1 SEHNR and CDR2 FQNEAQ (reference sequence). The CDR3 DNA sequence: TGTGCCAGCAGAGACGACAGGAGTATAGATGAAAAACTGTTTTTT. As protein: CASRDDRSIDEKLFF.

The rearrangement joins TRBV28 to TRBJ2-7, with 11 bases lining up with TRBD2. The CDR3 covers 16 residues. The germline CDR1 and CDR2 sequences are MDHEN and SYDVKM. V dropped 4 bases and J dropped 4; count of bases not matched to a gene: 9. This chain's CDR3 is CASSSGTSGGRYEQYF. In DNA form, the CDR3 reads TGTGCCAGCAGTTCCGGGACTAGCGGTGGTCGGTACGAGCAGTACTTC.